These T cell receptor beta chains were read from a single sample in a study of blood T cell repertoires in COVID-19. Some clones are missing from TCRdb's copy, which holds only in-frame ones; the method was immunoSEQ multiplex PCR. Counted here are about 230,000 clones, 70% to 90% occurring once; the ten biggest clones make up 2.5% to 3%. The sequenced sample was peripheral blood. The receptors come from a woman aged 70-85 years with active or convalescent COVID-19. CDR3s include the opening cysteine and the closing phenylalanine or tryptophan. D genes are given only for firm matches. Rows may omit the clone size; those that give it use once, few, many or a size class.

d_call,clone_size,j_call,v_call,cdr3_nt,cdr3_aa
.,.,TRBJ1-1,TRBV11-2,TGTGCCAGCAGCTCCCAAGCCGGGGCTGAAGCTTTCTTT,CASSSQAGAEAFF
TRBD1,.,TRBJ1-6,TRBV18,TGTGCCAGCTCCCCAGGGACAGGTCCCCTAAATTCACCCCTCCACTTT,CASSPGTGPLNSPLHF
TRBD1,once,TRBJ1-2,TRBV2,TGTGCCAGCAGTGGACAGGGGGCAGGCTACACCTTC,CASSGQGAGYTF
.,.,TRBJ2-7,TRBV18,TGTGCCAGCTCACCACGGCCAGGGGAAAAAGACGAGCAGTACTTC,CASSPRPGEKDEQYF
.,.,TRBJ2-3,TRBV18,TGTGCCAGCTCCCAGTCGCCAGGGTTAGGGACAGATACGCAGTATTTT,CASSQSPGLGTDTQYF
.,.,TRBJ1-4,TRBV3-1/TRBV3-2,TGTGCCAGCAGCCAAGGGGAGGTAGGGGTAGATGAAAAACTGTTTTTT,CASSQGEVGVDEKLFF
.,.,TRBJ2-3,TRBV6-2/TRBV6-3,TGTGCCAGCAGCTCCACAATAGCGGCAACAGATACGCAGTATTTT,CASSSTIAATDTQYF
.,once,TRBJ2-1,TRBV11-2,TGTGCCAGCAGCCGGCGGGTAGACAATGAGCAGTTCTTC,CASSRRVDNEQFF
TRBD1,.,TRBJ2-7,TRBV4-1,TGCGCCAGCAGCCAAGAGATGCAGGGGGCTGCGTACGAGCAGTACTTC,CASSQEMQGAAYEQYF
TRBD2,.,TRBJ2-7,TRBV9,TGTGCCAGCAGCCCCCGGGCTAGCGGGATATACTACGAGCAGTACTTC,CASSPRASGIYYEQYF
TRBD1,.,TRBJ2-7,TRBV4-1,TGCGCCAGCAGCCAGGTCCCGGGACAGGGTTACGAGCAGTACTTC,CASSQVPGQGYEQYF
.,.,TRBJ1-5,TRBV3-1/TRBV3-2,TGTGCCAGCAGCCAAGGGACTACCGGCAGCAATCAGCCCCAGCATTTT,CASSQGTTGSNQPQHF
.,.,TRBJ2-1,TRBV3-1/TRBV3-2,TGTGCCAGCAGCCTGCCCTGGCGGGAGCAGTTCTTC,CASSLPWREQFF
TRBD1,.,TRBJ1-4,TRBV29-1,TGCAGCGTCGGGACAGGGGGAAAACTGTTTTTT,CSVGTGGKLFF
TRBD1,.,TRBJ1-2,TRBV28,TGTGCCAGCACTCGTCAGGGGGCGAATTATGGCTACACCTTC,CASTRQGANYGYTF
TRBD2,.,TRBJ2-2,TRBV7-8,TGTGCCAGCAGCCTAGCGGGAGGGCCCGGCGGGGAGCTGTTTTTT,CASSLAGGPGGELFF
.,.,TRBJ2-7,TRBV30,TGTGCCTGGAGTGCCATCTACGAGCAGTACTTC,CAWSAIYEQYF
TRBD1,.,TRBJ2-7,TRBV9,TGTGCCAGCAGCGTGGCCGGGACAGGAAAGCAGTACTTC,CASSVAGTGKQYF
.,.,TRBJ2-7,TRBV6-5,TGTGCCAGCAGCCGCCCAGGGGCTTTAACCTACGAGCAGTACTTC,CASSRPGALTYEQYF
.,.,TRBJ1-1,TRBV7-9,TGTGCCAGCAGCGCACAACAGGGTATGAACACTGAAGCTTTCTTT,CASSAQQGMNTEAFF
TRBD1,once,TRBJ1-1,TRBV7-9,TGTGCCAGCAGCTTAAAGCCAAACAGGGGAGGTGAAGCTTTCTTT,CASSLKPNRGGEAFF
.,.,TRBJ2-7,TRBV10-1,TGCGCCAGCAGTGAGTTTAGAGGGTACGAGCAGTACTTC,CASSEFRGYEQYF
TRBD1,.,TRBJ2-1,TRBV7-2,TGTGCCAGCAGCTGGGACAGGGGAAACTACAATGAGCAGTTCTTC,CASSWDRGNYNEQFF
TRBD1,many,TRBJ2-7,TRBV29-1,TGCAGCGTTGAGGGACAGTCCTCCTACGAGCAGTACTTC,CSVEGQSSYEQYF
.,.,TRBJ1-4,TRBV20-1,TGCAGTGCTAGTCCAGGGCTGACTAATGAAAAACTGTTTTTT,CSASPGLTNEKLFF
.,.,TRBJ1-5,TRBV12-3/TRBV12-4,TGTGCCAGCAGCCCCGGGGGGGGACAGCCCCAGCATTTT,CASSPGGGQPQHF
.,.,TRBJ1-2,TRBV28,TGTGCCAGCAGCTCCCCTAGGACAGCCCATTTCTATGGCTACACCTTC,CASSSPRTAHFYGYTF
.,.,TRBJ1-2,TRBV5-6,TGTGCCAGCAGCCCGGACAGTACTCACTATGGCTACACCTTC,CASSPDSTHYGYTF
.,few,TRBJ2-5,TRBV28,TGTGCCAGCAGTTTGCGTAAAGAGACCCAGTACTTC,CASSLRKETQYF
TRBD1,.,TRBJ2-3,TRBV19,TGTGCCAGTAGCAACAGGGGGCGTAGTGGCACAGATACGCAGTATTTT,CASSNRGRSGTDTQYF
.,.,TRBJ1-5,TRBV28,TGTGCCAGCACCCCGGGGGGGGTAAATCAGCCCCAGCATTTT,CASTPGGVNQPQHF
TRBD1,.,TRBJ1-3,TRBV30,TGTGCCTGGAGTGTGGGACAGGGAAACACCATATATTTT,CAWSVGQGNTIYF
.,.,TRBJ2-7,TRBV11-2,TGTGCCAGCAGCTTAGAGGTGAGCTCCTACGAGCAGTACTTC,CASSLEVSSYEQYF
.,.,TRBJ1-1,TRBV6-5,TGTGCCAGCCGGCTTTCCCTAGAAGGGAACACTGAAGCTTTCTTT,CASRLSLEGNTEAFF
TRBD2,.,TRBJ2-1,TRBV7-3,TGTGCCAGCAGCCTCAGCGGGGGAAAGCAGTTCTTC,CASSLSGGKQFF
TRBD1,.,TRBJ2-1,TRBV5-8,TGTGCCAGCGGCAGACAGGGAAGGTATACTGAGCAGTTCTTC,CASGRQGRYTEQFF
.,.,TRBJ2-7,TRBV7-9,TGTGCCAGCATTGAACCAGGGCTTTCCTACGAGCAGTACTTC,CASIEPGLSYEQYF
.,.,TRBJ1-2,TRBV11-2,TGTGCCAGCAGCTCCCAGGGGTGGTCTGGCTACACCTTC,CASSSQGWSGYTF
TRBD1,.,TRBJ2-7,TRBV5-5,TGTGCCAGCAGGCCGGGACAGGGCCCCTACGAGCAGTACTTC,CASRPGQGPYEQYF
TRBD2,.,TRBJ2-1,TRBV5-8,TGTGCCAGCAGCCGGACTAGCGGGGGATACAATGAGCAGTTCTTC,CASSRTSGGYNEQFF
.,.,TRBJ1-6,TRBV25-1,TGTGCCAGCAGTGCCCCCTCCAGTGTCTATAATTCACCCCTCCACTTT,CASSAPSSVYNSPLHF
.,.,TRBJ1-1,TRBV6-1,TGTGCCAGCAGTGAACGGGGGGCGCGGGGTGAAGCTTTCTTT,CASSERGARGEAFF
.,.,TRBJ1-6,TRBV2,TGTGCCACCAGACAGTACTATAATTCACCCCTCCACTTT,CATRQYYNSPLHF
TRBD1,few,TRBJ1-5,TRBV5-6,TGTGCCAGCAGCTCCAGACAGGGGGCTCAGCCCCAGCATTTT,CASSSRQGAQPQHF
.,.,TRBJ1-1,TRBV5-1,TGCGCCAGCAGCTTGTGGGTGAGCGACACTGAAGCTTTCTTT,CASSLWVSDTEAFF
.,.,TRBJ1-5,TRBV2,TGTGCCAGCAACAGACAGGTTGATCAGCCCCAGCATTTT,CASNRQVDQPQHF
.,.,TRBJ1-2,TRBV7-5,TGTGCCAGCCGACCGGGACAGGGAATGAATGGCTACACCTTC,CASRPGQGMNGYTF
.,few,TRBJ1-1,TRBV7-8,TGTGCCAGCAGCTACTCCCGACAGAACACTGAAGCTTTCTTT,CASSYSRQNTEAFF
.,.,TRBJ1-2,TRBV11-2,TGTGCCAGCAGCTCTCTCAGACAGTCCGGCTACACCTTC,CASSSLRQSGYTF
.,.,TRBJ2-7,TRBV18,TGTGCCAGCTCACCTAAACAGGGCTCGTACGAGCAGTACTTC,CASSPKQGSYEQYF
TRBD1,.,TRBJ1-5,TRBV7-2,TGTGCCAGCAGGGTCGCCGGGACAGAAGATCAGCCCCAGCATTTT,CASRVAGTEDQPQHF